A single sample gave rise to the 7 T cell receptor beta chains below, sequenced in a study of human T cells and chemical hapten exposure. In TCRdb, the RACE reads were re-called with MiXCR into one record per CDR3 protein. The sample includes some 80,000 distinct CDR3 sequences, about 10% of them seen just once. Noted time point: patch test 1, 2 weeks after DPC sensitization. Treatment meaning: therapeutic diphenylcyclopropenone sensitization with weekly scalp DPC. Sample: whole blood, taken in connection with sensitization to the hapten diphenylcyclopropenone (DPC). The receptor set was obtained from a woman aged 45-59 years with alopecia areata. Some clones in this sample may be carry-over from other donors' samples.

This clonotype was counted ten times or more. The chain recombines TRBV6-6 with TRBJ2-7, with D perhaps TRBD2 (7 bases). The length of the CDR3 is 15 residues. The V gene's germline CDR1 is MNHNY and CDR2 SVGAGI (reference sequence). Trimming removed 2 bases at V and 2 bases at J, with 13 bases between. CDR3 residues: CASSYRGEGAYEQYF. As DNA, the CDR3 is TGTGCCAGCAGTTACAGGGGGGAGGGGGCCTACGAGCAGTACTTC.

This clonotype was detected ten times or more. V and J are TRBV11-2 and TRBJ2-1; 11 bases agree with TRBD2. V shed 1 base, J shed 0 bases, and the junction held 11 bases outside the gene matches. CDR3 size: 20 residues. In germline, CDR1 is SGHAT, CDR2 FQNNGV. CDR3 DNA sequence: TGTGCCAGCAGCTTAGGACTAGCGGGACAATCGAGGAGCTCCTACAATGAGCAGTTCTTC. Translating gives CASSLGLAGQSRSSYNEQFF.

This clonotype was found a few times. This chain uses TRBV6-2 or TRBV6-3 with TRBJ1-1, with D hard to call. This CDR3 comprises 11 residues. Trimming pared 2 bases from V and 8 bases from J, leaving 6 bases between. The V gene's germline CDR1 is MNHEY and CDR2 SVGEGT. DNA of the CDR3: TGTGCCAGCAGTTACCTGGGGGAAGCTTTCTTT. Translation gives CASSYLGEAFF.

The chain uses TRBV10-3 and TRBJ2-7; the D gene could be TRBD1 or TRBD2 (6 bases each). The CDR3 loop spans 16 amino acids. CDR1 is ENHRY, CDR2 SYGVKD, per germline. V was cut by 7 bases and J by 2 bases, with 21 bases left in between. As DNA, the CDR3 is TGTGCCATCATGGGGGCCACCGGGAGTCGTCCCTACGAGCAGTACTTC. As protein: CAIMGATGSRPYEQYF.

This chain connects TRBV28 to TRBJ2-4; the match to TRBD2 covers 10 bases. In germline, CDR1 is MDHEN, CDR2 SYDVKM. The CDR3 consists of 18 residues. With V trimmed by 5 bases and J by 1 base, 11 bases remained unmatched. CDR3 region: CASSRQLLAGEAKNIQYF. The CDR3, as DNA: TGTGCCAGCAGTCGCCAACTCCTAGCGGGAGAGGCCAAAAACATTCAGTACTTC. Looking up the rest from reference TRBV28 and TRBJ2-4 gives the full variable domain: DVKVTQSSRYLVKRTGEKVFLECVQDMDHENMFWYRQDPGLGLRLIYFSYDVKMKEKGDIPEGYSVSREKKERFSLILESASTNQTSMYLCASSRQLLAGEAKNIQYFGAGTRLSVL.

Turning to this clonotype: With a much larger clone just one base away, this may be a read error. The chain has TRBV29-1 and TRBJ2-2; a weak D match, TRBD1 (6 bases). Germline CDR1 and CDR2: SQVTM and ANQGSEA. CDR3 length: 15 amino acids. The CDR3, as DNA: TGCAGCGGCACCACAGGGCCGACGAACACCGGGGTGCTGTTTTTT. This encodes CSGTTGPTNTGVLFF.

There are many counts of this clonotype. The chain couples TRBV14 to TRBJ2-1; 8 bases fit TRBD2. This CDR3 spans 17 amino acids. CDR1 is SGHDN and CDR2 is FVKESK in the germline V gene. The V and J ends lost 1 base and 3 bases, in that order; junction bases with no gene match: 8. This CDR3 reads CASSQGNIAGFYNEQFF. CDR3 bases: TGTGCCAGCAGCCAAGGTAACATAGCGGGATTCTACAATGAGCAGTTCTTC.